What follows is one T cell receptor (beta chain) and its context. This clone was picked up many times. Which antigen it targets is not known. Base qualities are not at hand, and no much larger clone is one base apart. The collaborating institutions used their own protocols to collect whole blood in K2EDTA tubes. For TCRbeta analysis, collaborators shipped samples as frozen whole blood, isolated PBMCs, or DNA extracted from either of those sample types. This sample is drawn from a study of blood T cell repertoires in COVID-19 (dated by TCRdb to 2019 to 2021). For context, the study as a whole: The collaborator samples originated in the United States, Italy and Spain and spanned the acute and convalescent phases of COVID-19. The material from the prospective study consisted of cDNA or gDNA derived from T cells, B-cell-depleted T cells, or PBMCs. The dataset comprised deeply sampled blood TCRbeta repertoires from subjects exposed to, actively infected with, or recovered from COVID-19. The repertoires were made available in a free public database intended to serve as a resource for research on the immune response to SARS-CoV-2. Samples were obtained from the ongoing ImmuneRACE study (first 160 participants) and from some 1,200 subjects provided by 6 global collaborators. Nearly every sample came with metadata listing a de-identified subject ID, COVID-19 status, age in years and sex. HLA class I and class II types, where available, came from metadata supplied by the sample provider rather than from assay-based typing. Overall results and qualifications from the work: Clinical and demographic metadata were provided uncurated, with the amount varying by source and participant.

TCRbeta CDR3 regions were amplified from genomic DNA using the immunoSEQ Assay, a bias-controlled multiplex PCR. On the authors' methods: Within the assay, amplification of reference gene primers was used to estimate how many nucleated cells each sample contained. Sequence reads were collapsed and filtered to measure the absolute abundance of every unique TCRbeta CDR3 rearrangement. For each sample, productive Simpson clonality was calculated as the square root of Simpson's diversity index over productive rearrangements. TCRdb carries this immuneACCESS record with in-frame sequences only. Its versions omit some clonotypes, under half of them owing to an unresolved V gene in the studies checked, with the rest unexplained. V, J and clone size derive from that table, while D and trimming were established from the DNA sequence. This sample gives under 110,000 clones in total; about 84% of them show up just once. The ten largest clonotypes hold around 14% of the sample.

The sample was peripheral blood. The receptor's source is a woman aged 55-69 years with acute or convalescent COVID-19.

The DNA sequence follows: TGTGCCTGGACTAGACTAGCTACCACCGGGGAGCTGTTTTTT. Its protein reads: CAWTRLATTGELFF. The rearrangement joined TRBV30 to TRBJ2-2; 7 bases in between match TRBD2. V and J are trimmed by 4 bases and 4 bases, and the gene matches miss 6 bases of the junction. Taken from the germline V gene (reference sequence), the CDR1 and CDR2 loops are GTSNPN and SVGIG. There are 14 amino acids in the CDR3, from cysteine to phenylalanine inclusive. The read is trimmed to its CDR3 DNA, 42 bases read in frame from base 1. This CDR3, with the reference TRBV30 and TRBJ2-2 proteins standing in past its ends, gives the full variable domain SQTIHQWPATLVQPVGSPLSLECTVEGTSNPNLYWYRQAAGRGLQLLFYSVGIGQISSEVPQNLSASRPQDRQFILSSKKLLLSDSGFYLCAWTRLATTGELFFGEGSRLTVL.